The 18 T cell receptor beta chains in this list originate from one sample, sequenced in a study of cytomegalovirus exposure and HLA in healthy donors. The PCR contained 60 Vbeta and 13 Jbeta primers. The table came from immunoSEQ multiplex PCR; TCRdb's copy has only in-frame clones and leaves some out. The sample holds some 200,000 clones; 82% are singletons and the top ten take roughly 1.6%. What was sequenced was PBMCs. These receptors were collected from a woman aged 18-30 years in good health and CMV-seronegative.

The chain links TRBV29-1 to TRBJ2-3, with D perhaps matching TRBD2 (6 bases). CDR1 and CDR2 (germline): SQVTM, ANQGSEA. This CDR3 contains 18 residues. Deletions cut 0 bases from V and 4 bases from J, with 23 bases between. CDR3 coding DNA: TGCAGCGTTGAAGATCCCACCGTTCGACGGGAGATAGCAGATACGCAGTATTTT. This encodes CSVEDPTVRREIADTQYF.

The chain carries TRBV19 and TRBJ1-6; D is unclear. Germline loops: CDR1 LNHDA, CDR2 SQIVND (reference sequence). The CDR3 is 15 amino acids. V was shortened by 3 bases and J by 0 bases, with 6 bases between the two germline ends. CDR3 nucleotides: TGTGCCAGTAGTATTGACATCTCCTATAATTCACCCCTCCACTTT. It specifies CASSIDISYNSPLHF. Complete variable domain (other parts from reference TRBV19 and TRBJ1-6): DGGITQSPKYLFRKEGQNVTLSCEQNLNHDAMYWYRQDPGQGLRLIYYSQIVNDFQKGDIAEGYSVSREKKESFPLTVTSAQKNPTAFYLCASSIDISYNSPLHFGNGTRLTVT.

This chain joins TRBV7-2 and TRBJ2-1; tentatively, D is TRBD2 (7 bases). Deletions cut 3 bases from V and 10 bases from J, with 22 bases between. The CDR3 consists of 16 residues. Germline V lookup: CDR1 SGHTA, CDR2 FQGNSA. The CDR3 DNA reads TGTGCCAGCAGCTTTGGCTGGCTAGCGGTGCAGGGGGAGCAGTTCTTC. Encoded protein: CASSFGWLAVQGEQFF. Full variable domain (remainder filled in from reference TRBV7-2 and TRBJ2-1): GAGVSQSPSNKVTEKGKDVELRCDPISGHTALYWYRQSLGQGLEFLIYFQGNSAPDKSGLPSDRFSAERTGGSVSTLTIQRTQQEDSAVYLCASSFGWLAVQGEQFFGPGTRLTVL.

CDR3 amino acids: CATSRGGLAANEQFF. In nucleotides, the CDR3 is TGTGCCACCAGCAGAGGTGGACTAGCGGCTAATGAGCAGTTCTTC. The J gene is TRBJ2-1, the V gene TRBV15; 10 nucleotides align to TRBD2. CDR1 LNHNV and CDR2 YYDKDF come from the germline V gene (reference sequence). The CDR3 length is 15 residues. Germline trimming cut 1 base from V and 7 bases from J; bases unmatched to any gene: 4.

The J gene is TRBJ1-1, the V gene TRBV7-9; 8 nucleotides align to TRBD1. The junction had 8 bases not matched to a gene; V was cut back by 4 bases and J by 4 bases. Looked up from germline, CDR1 is SEHNR and CDR2 is FQNEAQ (reference sequence). The CDR3 length is 15 residues. CDR3 in DNA: TGTGCCAGCAGCTCATGGACAGGGAGGGGCACTGAAGCTTTCTTT. It translates to CASSSWTGRGTEAFF.

The J gene is TRBJ2-2, the V gene TRBV27; TRBD2 might be the D (5 bases). CDR1 and CDR2 from the germline V gene are MNHEY and SMNVEV (reference sequence). This CDR3 has 15 amino acids. Deletions cut 0 bases from V and 4 bases from J, with 9 bases between. This CDR3 reads CASSLSPSSTGELFF. Here the CDR3 DNA reads TGTGCCAGCAGTTTATCACCTAGCAGCACCGGGGAGCTGTTTTTT.

V and J are TRBV11-2 and TRBJ1-4; 12 bases fit TRBD1. V lost 5 bases to trimming and J lost 6 bases; unmatched junction nucleotides: 7. There are 16 residues in the CDR3. Germline values: CDR1 SGHAT, CDR2 FQNNGV. The CDR3 bases are TGTGCCAGCAGCGAAGGGACAGGGGGCTTGTATGAAAAACTGTTTTTT. The encoded protein is CASSEGTGGLYEKLFF.

The chain uses TRBV11-2 and TRBJ1-1; D not certain. The CDR3 totals 13 residues. V lost 4 bases and J 3 bases, leaving 9 bases between the germline ends. Germline V CDR1 and CDR2: SGHAT, FQNNGV. The CDR3 DNA reads TGTGCCAGCAGCTCCTTCCCCCACACTGAAGCTTTCTTT. It codes for CASSSFPHTEAFF.

The V and J genes are TRBV6-6 and TRBJ1-1; D gene ambiguous. The CDR3 runs 14 residues. V dropped 6 bases and J dropped 2 bases, with 13 bases sitting between them. CDR1 and CDR2 from the germline V gene are MNHNY and SVGAGI (reference sequence). CDR3 in amino acids: CASRAGWRNTEAFF. CDR3 in DNA: TGTGCCAGCAGGGCGGGGTGGCGCAACACTGAAGCTTTCTTT.

This chain links TRBV9 with TRBJ2-7; 7 bases are a match to TRBD2. Germline values: CDR1 SGDLS, CDR2 YYNGEE. With 0 bases clipped from V and 3 bases from J, the junction kept 3 bases outside the gene matches. There are 14 residues in the CDR3. This chain's CDR3 is CASSVGSGNYEQYF. Here the CDR3 DNA reads TGTGCCAGCAGCGTAGGCAGCGGGAACTACGAGCAGTACTTC.

This clone was detected many times. This chain uses TRBV6-6 with TRBJ2-3; D is unresolved. Germline CDR1 and CDR2: MNHNY and SVGAGI (reference sequence). The CDR3 loop spans 12 amino acids. V was pared by 2 bases and J by 4 bases, with 4 bases between. CDR3 region: CASSYAADTQYF. CDR3 bases: TGTGCCAGCAGTTACGCGGCAGATACGCAGTATTTT.

This clone was counted a single time. J is TRBJ1-2 and V is TRBV7-2; weak D call: TRBD1 (6 bases). Trimming shortened V by 5 bases and J by 4 bases, and 8 bases separated the two germline ends. This CDR3 has 12 residues. CDR1 is SGHTA, CDR2 FQGNSA, per germline. The CDR3 sequence: CASSPQGYGYTF. Here the CDR3 DNA reads TGTGCCAGCAGCCCACAGGGCTATGGCTACACCTTC.

The chain employs TRBV2 and TRBJ2-2; D is unclear. Trimming left V 8 bases short and J 1 base short, with 2 bases between. The length of the CDR3 is 11 residues. From germline, CDR1 is SNHLY and CDR2 FYNNEI. The CDR3 is CASLNTGELFF. CDR3 DNA sequence: TGTGCCAGCCTGAACACCGGGGAGCTGTTTTTT.

The CDR3 DNA reads as TGTGCCAGTAGTCCGTGGACAGGGTTAGAGACCCAGTACTTC. Residues: CASSPWTGLETQYF. The V and J genes are TRBV19 and TRBJ2-5; 8 bases align to TRBD1. Per the germline V gene, CDR1 is LNHDA and CDR2 is SQIVND (reference sequence). This CDR3 is 14 amino acids long. Losses at the gene ends were 5 bases for V and 4 bases for J; bases not matched to a gene: 6.

This chain links TRBV19 with TRBJ2-3, with TRBD1 matching over 8 bases. V dropped 6 bases and J dropped 3; count of bases not matched to a gene: 11. Germline V gives CDR1 LNHDA, CDR2 SQIVND (reference sequence). The CDR3 is 16 amino acids. Here the CDR3 reads CASRRMTGVVTDTQYF. The CDR3 DNA is TGTGCCAGTAGGCGGATGACAGGGGTTGTAACAGATACGCAGTATTTT.

Only one count was recorded for this clone. The chain recombines TRBV19 with TRBJ1-2; TRBD1 matches 9 bases. CDR1 and CDR2 (germline): LNHDA, SQIVND (reference sequence). The CDR3 consists of 15 residues. The V segment lost 3 bases and the J segment 2 bases; nucleotides outside the gene matches: 4. In DNA form, the CDR3 reads TGTGCCAGTAGTATTTGGACAGGGGAAAACTATGGCTACACCTTC. Residues: CASSIWTGENYGYTF.

This clone was observed once. V is TRBV11-3 and J is TRBJ1-2, with 9 bases aligning to TRBD1. After removal of 5 bases from V and 4 bases from J, the junction contained 8 bases not matched to a gene. The germline V gene has CDR1 SGHNT and CDR2 YENEEA. This CDR3 spans 15 amino acids. As DNA, the CDR3 is TGTGCCAGCAGCCCGGACAGGGGCGTACTCTATGGCTACACCTTC. Its translation: CASSPDRGVLYGYTF.

The chain is built from TRBV6-6 and TRBJ2-1, with TRBD2 identical over 9 bases. Unmatched junction bases numbered 5, after V lost 0 bases and J lost 8 bases. CDR3 length: 15 amino acids. The germline V gene has CDR1 MNHNY and CDR2 SVGAGI (reference sequence). The CDR3 protein is CASSYSRASGDEQFF. The CDR3 DNA is TGTGCCAGCAGTTACTCGAGAGCTAGCGGGGATGAGCAGTTCTTC.